Listed here is a single T cell receptor (beta chain). This record comes from a study of blood T cell repertoires in COVID-19. Looking at the study overall: COVID-19 samples, acute and convalescent, were from the United States, Italy and Spain. The cDNA or gDNA used as material had been derived from T cells, B-cell-depleted T cells, or PBMCs.

This CDR3 region has 17 residues. CDR1 is LNHDA, CDR2 SQIVND, per germline (reference sequence). J was trimmed by 11 bases and V by 3 bases; bases with no gene match: 13. Per the original data handling: Reference gene primer amplification gave estimated nucleated cell counts. Assay used: immunoSEQ multiplex PCR; TCRdb lists only in-frame clones, some missing. The D gene and trimming were derived from the DNA, and the V and J assignments and clone size from that table. The sample lists around 200,000 clones; around nine tenths were seen once. This TCR was recovered from a man in his sixties who had recovered from COVID-19. The source material was peripheral blood. The chain couples TRBV19 to TRBJ2-3; 14 nucleotides match TRBD2. This chain's CDR3 is CASSMGLAGDRRGGQYF. DNA of the CDR3: TGTGCCAGTAGTATGGGACTAGCGGGAGACCGTAGGGGCGGGCAGTATTTT.